A single sample gave rise to the 19 T cell receptor beta chains below, sequenced in a study of early T cells in non-severe SARS-CoV-2 infection. Each CDR3 protein gets one entry after TCRdb re-called the 5' RACE reads with MiXCR. The data hold more than 70,000 distinct CDR3 sequences, with about 12% observed a single time. Sequencing was performed on whole blood. The receptors were sampled from an adult who was a healthcare worker with PCR-confirmed SARS-CoV-2 infection or an uninfected control (not recorded which).

This clonotype was seen more than once but under ten times. J is TRBJ1-1 and V is TRBV29-1, with D perhaps matching TRBD1 (5 bases). V was shortened by 7 bases and J by 6 bases, with 15 bases between the two germline ends. This CDR3 contains 12 residues. Germline CDR1 and CDR2: SQVTM and ANQGSEA. DNA for the CDR3: TGCAGCGGTACCCTGAGGGGCGCTGAAGCTTTCTTT. It translates to CSGTLRGAEAFF.

This clonotype was counted a few times. The V and J genes are TRBV29-1 and TRBJ2-1; 11 bases line up with TRBD2. The CDR3 covers 13 residues. V lost 0 bases and J lost 12; bases outside the gene matches: 4. Germline lookup yields CDR1 SQVTM and CDR2 ANQGSEA. The CDR3 is CSVEDRGTSGQFF. CDR3 DNA: TGCAGCGTTGAAGATAGAGGGACTAGCGGGCAGTTCTTC.

This clonotype has a single count. The V gene is TRBV20-1, the J gene TRBJ2-7, with 7 nucleotides matching TRBD2. Germline V gene sequence: CDR1 DFQATT, CDR2 SNEGSKA (reference sequence). V was pared by 5 bases and J by 2 bases, with 12 bases of the junction left unmatched. The CDR3 runs 15 residues. The CDR3 coding sequence is TGCAGTGCTGCTCCTCCTAGCGGAGATACCTACGAGCAGTACTTC. Protein product: CSAAPPSGDTYEQYF.

The table lists this clonotype with a few counts. The V call is TRBV6-1, the J call TRBJ2-1; possible D gene TRBD1, 7 bases. The length of the CDR3 is 14 residues. V was pared by 8 bases and J by 7 bases, with 18 bases between. Germline assignment: CDR1 MNHNS and CDR2 SASEGT. The CDR3 DNA reads as TGTGCCAGCCGCGGGACAGCCAGGGGGAATGAGCAGTTCTTC. It codes for CASRGTARGNEQFF.

This clonotype showed up just a few times. The V and J genes are TRBV9 and TRBJ2-3; 12 bases are a match to TRBD1. The CDR3 is 15 amino acids. Germline CDR1 SGDLS, CDR2 YYNGEE. The V gene end was trimmed by 3 bases and the J gene end by 7 bases; junction bases not matched to a gene: 6. CDR3 sequence: CASSELGTGGYTQYF. CDR3 coding DNA: TGTGCCAGCAGCGAACTGGGGACAGGGGGCTATACGCAGTATTTT. The full variable domain, with the rest looked up from reference TRBV9 and TRBJ2-3, is DSGVTQTPKHLITATGQRVTLRCSPRSGDLSVYWYQQSLDQGLQFLIQYYNGEERAKGNILERFSAQQFPDLHSELNLSSLELGDSALYFCASSELGTGGYTQYFGPGTRLTVL.

The chain links TRBV12-3 or TRBV12-4 to TRBJ2-5, with 9 positions matching TRBD1. The V segment lost 3 bases and the J segment 4 bases; nucleotides outside the gene matches: 0. The CDR3 has 13 residues. Here the CDR3 reads CASSLGQGETQYF. The CDR3 coding sequence is TGTGCCAGCAGTTTGGGACAGGGAGAGACCCAGTACTTC.

This clonotype came up a few times. The gene calls are TRBV20-1 and TRBJ2-7; D is unresolved. The CDR3 is made up of 11 amino acids. In germline, CDR1 is DFQATT, CDR2 SNEGSKA (reference sequence). Trimming stripped 3 bases from V and 3 bases from J, with 6 bases between. The CDR3 spells CSARDHYEQYF. The CDR3 nucleotides are TGCAGTGCTAGGGACCACTACGAGCAGTACTTC.

This clonotype was recorded at least ten times. The CDR3 loop reads CASSPTLASPDQQYF. The DNA of the CDR3 is TGTGCCAGCTCACCCACACTAGCGTCTCCTGACCAGCAGTACTTC. This rearrangement joins TRBV18 to TRBJ2-7, with TRBD2 matching over 7 bases. The germline CDR1 and CDR2 sequences are KGHSH and LQKENI. There are 15 residues in the CDR3. Trimming at V came to 3 bases and at J to 8 bases, leaving 13 bases not matched to a gene. The entire variable domain, with the rest obtained from reference TRBV18 and TRBJ2-7, is as follows: NAGVMQNPRHLVRRRGQEARLRCSPMKGHSHVYWYRQLPEEGLKFMVYLQKENIIDESGMPKERFSAEFPKEGPSILRIQQVVRGDSAAYFCASSPTLASPDQQYFGPGTRLTVT.

This clonotype was detected many times. The V call is TRBV20-1, the J call TRBJ2-2; 7 bases agree with TRBD1. The J segment lost 3 bases and the V segment lost 5 bases, leaving 9 bases of the junction unmatched. The germline CDR1 and CDR2 sequences are DFQATT and SNEGSKA (reference sequence). The CDR3 spans 15 residues. This CDR3 is CSARSTGRDTGELFF. The CDR3 DNA is TGCAGTGCTCGATCGACAGGGAGAGACACCGGGGAGCTGTTTTTT.

A few counts support this clonotype. The rearrangement links TRBV19 to TRBJ2-1; tentatively, D is TRBD2 (5 bases). This CDR3 region has 12 residues. V lost 6 bases, J lost 3 bases, and 6 bases lay in between. CDR1 is LNHDA and CDR2 is SQIVND in the germline V gene (reference sequence). The CDR3 DNA reads as TGTGCCAGTAGAGACTACTACAATGAGCAGTTCTTC. It yields the protein CASRDYYNEQFF.

This clonotype has a handful of counts. The J gene is TRBJ2-7, the V gene TRBV14; either TRBD1 or TRBD2 may supply D (5 bases each). V lost 6 bases and J lost 7, with 10 bases in between. Germline V gives CDR1 SGHDN, CDR2 FVKESK. CDR3 size: 11 residues. The CDR3 loop is CASRSGTEQYF. In DNA, the CDR3 is TGTGCCAGCAGGTCCGGGACGGAGCAGTACTTC.

This clonotype was counted at least ten times. The chain carries TRBV12-3 or TRBV12-4 and TRBJ2-1; TRBD2 matches at 12 bases. With V trimmed by 3 bases and J by 5 bases, 5 bases remained unmatched. This CDR3 is 16 amino acids long. CDR3 in DNA: TGTGCCAGCAGTTTTTGGGCTAGCGGGAGGGACAATGAGCAGTTCTTC. Translated: CASSFWASGRDNEQFF.

This rearrangement joins TRBV7-2 to TRBJ2-2; TRBD2 is a possible D gene (6 bases). Germline V gene lookup returns CDR1 SGHTA and CDR2 FQGNSA. The CDR3 covers 14 residues. Trimming left V 8 bases short and J 6 bases short, with 16 bases between. The CDR3: CASGLLVNAGELFF. In DNA, the CDR3 is TGTGCCAGCGGACTACTAGTTAACGCCGGGGAGCTGTTTTTT.

V and J are TRBV11-1 and TRBJ2-4; 7 positions agree with TRBD1. Germline assignment: CDR1 SGHAT and CDR2 FQDESV (reference sequence). The CDR3 covers 15 residues. Trimming removed 4 bases from V and 6 bases from J; junction bases left unmatched: 9. Here the CDR3 reads CASSSPRQGSNIQYF. The CDR3 nucleotides are TGTGCCAGCAGCTCACCCAGACAGGGTTCAAACATTCAGTACTTC.

This clonotype was seen repeatedly, ten times or more. V usage is TRBV6-2 or TRBV6-3 and J usage is TRBJ2-3; unclear D gene. Deletions cut 5 bases from V and 3 bases from J, with 6 bases between. The CDR3 consists of 12 residues. Germline lookup yields CDR1 MNHEY and CDR2 SVGEGT. The CDR3 bases are TGTGCCAGCAGTGACCGTACAGATACGCAGTATTTT. It is translated as CASSDRTDTQYF.

This chain links TRBV6-1 with TRBJ1-4, with D possibly TRBD1 on 5 matching bases. V was trimmed by 4 bases and J by 6 bases, leaving 9 bases between them. The CDR3 has 13 residues. Germline V gene data show CDR1 as MNHNS and CDR2 as SASEGT. The CDR3 spells CASSGWGYEKLFF. Here the CDR3 DNA reads TGTGCCAGCAGTGGTTGGGGCTATGAAAAACTGTTTTTT.

The chain recombines TRBV13 with TRBJ2-7, with TRBD2 matching over 8 bases. There are 13 residues in the CDR3. J gave up 2 bases and V 5 bases, and 2 bases lay outside the gene matches. From germline, CDR1 is PRHDT and CDR2 FYEKMQ (reference sequence). The CDR3 DNA sequence: TGTGCCAGCAGCCTGGGACTAGCCTACGAGCAGTACTTC. Its translation is CASSLGLAYEQYF.

This clonotype was detected ten times or more. V usage is TRBV3-1 and J usage is TRBJ1-4; D gene unclear. The germline V gene encodes CDR1 LGHDT and CDR2 YNNKEL (reference sequence). V was shortened by 0 bases and J by 5 bases, with 7 bases between the two germline ends. CDR3 length: 14 residues. The CDR3 DNA reads as TGTGCCAGCAGCCAAGAGCCTCGCAATGAAAAACTGTTTTTT. Protein sequence: CASSQEPRNEKLFF.

This clonotype has ten or more counts. V and J are TRBV19 and TRBJ2-4, with D uncertain. Germline V gene sequence: CDR1 LNHDA, CDR2 SQIVND (reference sequence). The CDR3 has 15 amino acids. The V and J ends lost 4 bases and 1 base respectively, with 11 bases between them. The CDR3 DNA sequence: TGTGCCAGTAGTACTCCTGGTGTTGCCAAAAACATTCAGTACTTC. It codes for CASSTPGVAKNIQYF.